This T cell receptor (beta chain) was observed in a study of shared clonotypes between healthy human individuals. Overall study results and limits: A reduction in generation probabilities was seen for non-shared clonotypes relative to those shared by all four donors. Memory subsets had estimated richness that was generally smaller than that of naive subsets.

This CDR3 comprises 14 residues. CDR1 is SEHNR, CDR2 FQNEAQ, per germline (reference sequence). The germline V and J ends were trimmed by 1 base and 8 bases, with 11 bases remaining between them. Per sorted-subset replicate PCR, input was 200 to 250 ng DNA, representing some 30,000 T cell genomes. Libraries were prepared by immunoSEQ multiplex PCR; TCRdb keeps only in-frame clonotypes and omits some of them. The data contain millions of clones, roughly 92% of them singletons. As regards this clone: Antigen: not known.

Naive CD45RA+ and memory CD45RA-negative subsets were split from CD4+ cells. The sample taken for sequencing was naive CD4+ T cells sorted from blood. Subset denoted: CD45RA+ positively selected. The source of this sequence is a man aged 18 to 29 in good health. The chain carries TRBV7-9 and TRBJ1-4; D is undetermined. CDR3 in amino acids: CASSLVRGNEKLFF. The CDR3 nucleotides are TGTGCCAGCAGCTTAGTACGTGGGAACGAAAAACTGTTTTTT.